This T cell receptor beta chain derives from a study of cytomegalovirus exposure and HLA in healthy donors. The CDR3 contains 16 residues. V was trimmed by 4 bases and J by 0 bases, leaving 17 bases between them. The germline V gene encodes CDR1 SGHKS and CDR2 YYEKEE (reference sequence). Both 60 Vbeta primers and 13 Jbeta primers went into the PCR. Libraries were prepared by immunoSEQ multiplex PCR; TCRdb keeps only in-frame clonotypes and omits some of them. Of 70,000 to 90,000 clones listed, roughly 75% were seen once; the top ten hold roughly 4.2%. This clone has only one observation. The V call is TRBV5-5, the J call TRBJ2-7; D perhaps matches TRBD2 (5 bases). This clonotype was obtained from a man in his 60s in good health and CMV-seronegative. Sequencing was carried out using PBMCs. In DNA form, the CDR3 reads TGTGCCAGCAGCGAAGACTATTTTTCCCCCTCCTACGAGCAGTACTTC. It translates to CASSEDYFSPSYEQYF.